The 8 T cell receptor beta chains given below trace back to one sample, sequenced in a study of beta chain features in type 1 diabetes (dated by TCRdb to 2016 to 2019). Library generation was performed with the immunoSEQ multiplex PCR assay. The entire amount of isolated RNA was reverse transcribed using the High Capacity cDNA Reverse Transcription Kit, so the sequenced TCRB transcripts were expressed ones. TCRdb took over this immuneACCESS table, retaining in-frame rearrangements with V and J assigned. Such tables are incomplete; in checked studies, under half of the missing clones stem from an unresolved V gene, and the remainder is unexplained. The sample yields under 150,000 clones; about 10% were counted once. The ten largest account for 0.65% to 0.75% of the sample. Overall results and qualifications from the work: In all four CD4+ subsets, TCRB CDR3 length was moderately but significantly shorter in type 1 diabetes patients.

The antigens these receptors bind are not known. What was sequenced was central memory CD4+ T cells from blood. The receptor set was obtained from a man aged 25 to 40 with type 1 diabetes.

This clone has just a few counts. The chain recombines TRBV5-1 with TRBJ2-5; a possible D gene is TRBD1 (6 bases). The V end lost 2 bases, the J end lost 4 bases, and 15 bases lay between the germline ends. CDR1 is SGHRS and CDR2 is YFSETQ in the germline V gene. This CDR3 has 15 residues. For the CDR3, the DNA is TGCGCCAGCAGCTTTGCCGGGACAACAGGAGAGACCCAGTACTTC. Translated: CASSFAGTTGETQYF.

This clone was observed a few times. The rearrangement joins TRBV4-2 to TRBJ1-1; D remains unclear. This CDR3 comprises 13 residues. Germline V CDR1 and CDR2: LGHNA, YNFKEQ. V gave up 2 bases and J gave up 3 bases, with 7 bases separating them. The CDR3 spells CASSQSLDTEAFF. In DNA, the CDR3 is TGTGCCAGCAGCCAAAGCCTGGACACTGAAGCTTTCTTT.

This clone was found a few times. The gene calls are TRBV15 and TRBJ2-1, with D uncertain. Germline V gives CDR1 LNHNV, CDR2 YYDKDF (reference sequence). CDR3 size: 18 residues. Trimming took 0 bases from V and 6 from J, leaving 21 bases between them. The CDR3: CATSRDRSAAYSPNEQFF. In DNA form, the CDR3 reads TGTGCCACCAGCAGAGATCGTTCTGCAGCCTACAGCCCCAATGAGCAGTTCTTC.

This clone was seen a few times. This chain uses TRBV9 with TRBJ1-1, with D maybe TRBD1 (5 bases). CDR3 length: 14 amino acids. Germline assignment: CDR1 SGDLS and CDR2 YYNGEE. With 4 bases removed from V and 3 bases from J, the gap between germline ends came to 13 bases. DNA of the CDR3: TGTGCCAGCAGCCGGGGGGTAGGCGACACTGAAGCTTTCTTT. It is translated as CASSRGVGDTEAFF.

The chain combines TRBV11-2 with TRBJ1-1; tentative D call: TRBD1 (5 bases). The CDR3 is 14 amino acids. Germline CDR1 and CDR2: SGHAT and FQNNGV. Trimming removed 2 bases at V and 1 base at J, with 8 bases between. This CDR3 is CASSLRGSNTEAFF. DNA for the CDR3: TGTGCCAGCAGCTTAAGGGGCTCGAACACTGAAGCTTTCTTT. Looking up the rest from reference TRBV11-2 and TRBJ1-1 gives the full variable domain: EAGVAQSPRYKIIEKRQSVAFWCNPISGHATLYWYQQILGQGPKLLIQFQNNGVVDDSQLPKDRFSAERLKGVDSTLKIQPAKLEDSAVYLCASSLRGSNTEAFFGQGTRLTVV.

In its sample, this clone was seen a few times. CDR3 nucleotides: TGTGCCAGCCATTATCGACAAAGCTACGAGCAGTACTTC. This encodes CASHYRQSYEQYF. This chain uses TRBV14 with TRBJ2-7; D gene uncertain. The CDR3 totals 13 residues. The V and J ends lost 8 bases and 3 bases respectively, with 14 bases between them. CDR1 is SGHDN and CDR2 is FVKESK in the germline V gene.

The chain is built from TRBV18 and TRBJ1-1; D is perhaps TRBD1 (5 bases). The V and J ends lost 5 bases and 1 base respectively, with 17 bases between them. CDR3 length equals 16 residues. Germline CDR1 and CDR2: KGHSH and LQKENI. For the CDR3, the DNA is TGTGCCAGCTCAACACGGGGTGGAGGGACGAACACTGAAGCTTTCTTT. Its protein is CASSTRGGGTNTEAFF. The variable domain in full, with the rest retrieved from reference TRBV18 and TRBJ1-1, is NAGVMQNPRHLVRRRGQEARLRCSPMKGHSHVYWYRQLPEEGLKFMVYLQKENIIDESGMPKERFSAEFPKEGPSILRIQQVVRGDSAAYFCASSTRGGGTNTEAFFGQGTRLTVV.

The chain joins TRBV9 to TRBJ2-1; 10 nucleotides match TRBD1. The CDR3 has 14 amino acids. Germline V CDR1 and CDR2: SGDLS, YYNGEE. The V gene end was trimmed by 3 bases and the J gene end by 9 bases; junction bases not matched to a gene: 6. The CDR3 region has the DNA TGTGCCAGCAGCGCCTCGACAGGGGGCGGTGAGCAGTTCTTC. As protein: CASSASTGGGEQFF. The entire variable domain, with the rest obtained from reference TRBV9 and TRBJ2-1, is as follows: DSGVTQTPKHLITATGQRVTLRCSPRSGDLSVYWYQQSLDQGLQFLIQYYNGEERAKGNILERFSAQQFPDLHSELNLSSLELGDSALYFCASSASTGGGEQFFGPGTRLTVL.